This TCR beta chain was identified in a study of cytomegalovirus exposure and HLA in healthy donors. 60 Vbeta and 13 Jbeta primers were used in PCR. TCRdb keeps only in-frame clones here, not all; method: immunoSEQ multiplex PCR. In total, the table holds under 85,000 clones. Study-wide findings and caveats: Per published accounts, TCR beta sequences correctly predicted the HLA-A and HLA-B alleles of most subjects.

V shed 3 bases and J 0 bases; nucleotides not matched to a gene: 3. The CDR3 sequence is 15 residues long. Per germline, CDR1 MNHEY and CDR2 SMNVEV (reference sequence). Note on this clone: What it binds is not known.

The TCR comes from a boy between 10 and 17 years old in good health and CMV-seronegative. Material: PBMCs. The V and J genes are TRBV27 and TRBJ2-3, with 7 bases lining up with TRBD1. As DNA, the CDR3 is TGTGCCAGCAGTTTGGGACAGCTTAGCACAGATACGCAGTATTTT. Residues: CASSLGQLSTDTQYF.